This TCR beta chain was retrieved from a study of T-cell reconstitution after alpha-beta-depleted transplantation in children (dated by TCRdb to the mid-2010s). About the study as a whole: Using TCR repertoire profiling, the study followed T-cell immune reconstitution in a quantitative way in children after TCRalphabeta/CD19-depleted allogeneic hematopoietic cell transplantation.

The CDR3 measures 13 amino acids from cysteine to phenylalanine. Just CDR3 DNA is preserved here, 39 bases in frame from base 1. V loses 5 bases, J loses 4 bases, and the germline ends lie 8 bases apart. Via the germline V gene, CDR1 is KGHDR and CDR2 SFDVKD. This clonotype was observed a few times. There is no known antigen for this receptor. Per-base quality was not reported, and no clone a single base away is much larger than it. Library preparation was by PCR. Sequencing instrument: Illumina HiSeq 2500. Molecular barcoding was employed in the preparation of TCR libraries, with unique molecular identifiers being used to normalize TCRbeta repertoire quantification. TCRdb reprocessing: public reads trimmed at Q25 with fastp, clones called with MiXCR, in-frame beta chains kept. Rows matching on CDR3 protein sequence are summarized as one entry with the most common DNA and genes. For this sample the table gives 360,000 or so distinct CDR3 sequences, of which 20% were detected only once. Less than 4.5% of the sample lies in the top ten.

The chain is made from TRBV24-1 and TRBJ2-1, with the D segment identity uncertain. This TCR derives from a human donor who donated a stem cell graft to a child with acute myeloid leukemia. The sequences come from PBMCs from the stem cell graft donor, collected from the stem cell graft. The CDR3 in this case is CATSASGYNEQFF. The nucleotides are TGTGCCACCAGTGCAAGTGGATACAATGAGCAGTTCTTC.